The rows below give T cell receptor beta chains drawn from one sample of a study of shared clonotypes between healthy human individuals. Clones were sequenced by immunoSEQ multiplex PCR, and TCRdb holds only the in-frame ones, with some missing. The sample has about 820,000 clones; roughly 92% are singletons. Source material: naive CD8+ T cells sorted from blood. The receptors shown here come from a man aged 25 to 45 in good health. CDR3s include the opening cysteine and the closing phenylalanine or tryptophan. Fields, in order: J gene, D gene, clone size, V gene, CDR3 length, CDR3 DNA, CDR3 protein. D genes are given only for firm matches. The size field is filled for only some rows; it gives once, few, many or a size class.

TRBJ2-7	.	.	TRBV29-1	11	TGCAGCGTTGAGGGCGAGGGCGAGCAGTACTTC	CSVEGEGEQYF
TRBJ2-7	TRBD2	.	TRBV4-1	16	TGCGCCAGCAGCCAAGATACTTCGGGAGGGTACTACGAGCAGTACTTC	CASSQDTSGGYYEQYF
TRBJ1-5	.	.	TRBV27	13	TGTGCCAGCAGTCCGGGACCCCATCAGCCCCAGCATTTT	CASSPGPHQPQHF
TRBJ1-2	TRBD1	.	TRBV18	16	TGTGCCAGCTCACCACCGTCCACAGGGGGAGACTATGGCTACACCTTC	CASSPPSTGGDYGYTF
TRBJ1-2	.	.	TRBV2	12	TGTGCCAGCAAGGACAGTGTCTATGGCTACACCTTC	CASKDSVYGYTF
TRBJ2-7	.	.	TRBV2	12	TGTGCCAGCATTCAGGAAACCTACGAGCAGTACTTC	CASIQETYEQYF
TRBJ2-1	.	once	TRBV7-9	15	TGTGCCAGCAGCTTAGTGCCCAGCTCCTACAATGAGCAGTTCTTC	CASSLVPSSYNEQFF
TRBJ2-1	TRBD2	.	TRBV6-4	13	TGTGCCAGCAGCAGCGGGAACAACAATGAGCAGTTCTTC	CASSSGNNNEQFF
TRBJ2-7	.	.	TRBV27	15	TGTGCCAGCAGCAAAGTTGCGAGTCTCTCCTACGAGCAGTACTTC	CASSKVASLSYEQYF
TRBJ1-1	TRBD1	.	TRBV27	14	TGTGCCAGCAGTTTGTACAGGGGAACCACTGAAGCTTTCTTT	CASSLYRGTTEAFF
TRBJ1-1	TRBD1	.	TRBV13	14	TGTGCCAGCAGCCTAGACGGGACAGGCGGTGAAGCTTTCTTT	CASSLDGTGGEAFF
TRBJ1-4	.	.	TRBV15	16	TGTGCCACCAGCAGAGATCGAAGAACAACTAATGAAAAACTGTTTTTT	CATSRDRRTTNEKLFF
TRBJ1-5	.	.	TRBV27	15	TGTGCCAGCAGTTCACCAGGTCAAGGCAATCAGCCCCAGCATTTT	CASSSPGQGNQPQHF
TRBJ2-1	TRBD2	.	TRBV29-1	16	TGCAGCGTTGAGGGACTAGCGGGGAAAAAGGCCAATGAGCAGTTCTTC	CSVEGLAGKKANEQFF
TRBJ2-7	.	.	TRBV29-1	13	TGCAGCGTTGAAGGCCCCCCGGGATACGAGCAGTACTTC	CSVEGPPGYEQYF
TRBJ2-3	.	.	TRBV6-1	11	TGTGCCAGCAGTGGTGGGGATACGCAGTATTTT	CASSGGDTQYF